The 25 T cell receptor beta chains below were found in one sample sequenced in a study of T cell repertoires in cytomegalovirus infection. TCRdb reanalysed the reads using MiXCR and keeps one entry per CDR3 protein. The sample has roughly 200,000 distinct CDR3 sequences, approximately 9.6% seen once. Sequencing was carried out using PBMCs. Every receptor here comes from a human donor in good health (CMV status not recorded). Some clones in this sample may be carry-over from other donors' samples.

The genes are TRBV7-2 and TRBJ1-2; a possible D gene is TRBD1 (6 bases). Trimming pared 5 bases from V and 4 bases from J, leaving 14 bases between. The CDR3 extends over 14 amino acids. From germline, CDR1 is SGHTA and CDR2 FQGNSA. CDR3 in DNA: TGTGCCAGCAGCCACAGGGAGGTTTCCTATGGCTACACCTTC. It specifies CASSHREVSYGYTF.

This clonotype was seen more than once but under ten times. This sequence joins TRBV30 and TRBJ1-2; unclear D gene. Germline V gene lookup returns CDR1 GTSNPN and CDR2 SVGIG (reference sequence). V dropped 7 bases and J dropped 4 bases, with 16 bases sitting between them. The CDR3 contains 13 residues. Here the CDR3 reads CASADWQPYGYTF. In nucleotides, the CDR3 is TGTGCCTCCGCGGATTGGCAACCCTATGGCTACACCTTC.

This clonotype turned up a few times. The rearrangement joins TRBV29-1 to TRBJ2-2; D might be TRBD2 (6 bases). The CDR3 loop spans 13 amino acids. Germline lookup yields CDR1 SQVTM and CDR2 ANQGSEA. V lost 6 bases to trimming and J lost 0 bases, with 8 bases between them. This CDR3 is CSVRETNTGELFF. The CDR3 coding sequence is TGCAGCGTGCGGGAAACGAACACCGGGGAGCTGTTTTTT.

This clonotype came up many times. In nucleotides, the CDR3 is TGTGCCAGCAGCTCCGGACAGGATTCGTCCACAGATACGCAGTATTTT. Amino acids: CASSSGQDSSTDTQYF. This chain connects TRBV7-9 to TRBJ2-3, with 7 bases that match TRBD1. Germline CDR1 reads SEHNR; CDR2 reads FQNEAQ (reference sequence). V lost 4 bases, J lost 2 bases, and 9 bases stayed unmatched. This CDR3 has 16 amino acids. The full variable domain, with the rest looked up from reference TRBV7-9 and TRBJ2-3, is DTGVSQNPRHKITKRGQNVTFRCDPISEHNRLYWYRQTLGQGPEFLTYFQNEAQLEKSRLLSDRFSAERPKGSFSTLEIQRTEQGDSAMYLCASSSGQDSSTDTQYFGPGTRLTVL.

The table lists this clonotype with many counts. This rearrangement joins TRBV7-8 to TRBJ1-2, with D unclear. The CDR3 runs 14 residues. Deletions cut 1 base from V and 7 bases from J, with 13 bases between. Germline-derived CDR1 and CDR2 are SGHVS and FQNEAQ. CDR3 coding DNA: TGTGCCAGCAGCTTAGAGATGGCAAGGTCTGGCTACACCTTC. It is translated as CASSLEMARSGYTF. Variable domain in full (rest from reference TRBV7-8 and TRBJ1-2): GAGVSQSPRYKVAKRGQDVALRCDPISGHVSLFWYQQALGQGPEFLTYFQNEAQLDKSGLPSDRFFAERPEGSVSTLKIQRTQQEDSAVYLCASSLEMARSGYTFGSGTRLTVV.

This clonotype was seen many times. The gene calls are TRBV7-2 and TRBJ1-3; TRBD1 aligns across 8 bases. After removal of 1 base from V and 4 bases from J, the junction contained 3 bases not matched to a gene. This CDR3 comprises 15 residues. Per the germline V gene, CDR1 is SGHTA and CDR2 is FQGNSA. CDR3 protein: CASSLGGQGGNTIYF. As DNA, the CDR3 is TGTGCCAGCAGCTTAGGTGGACAGGGAGGAAACACCATATATTTT.

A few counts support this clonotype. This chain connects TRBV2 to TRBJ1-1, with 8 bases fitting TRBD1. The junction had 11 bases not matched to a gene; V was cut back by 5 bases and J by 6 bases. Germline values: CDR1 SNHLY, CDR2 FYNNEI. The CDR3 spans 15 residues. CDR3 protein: CASSSKQGETSEAFF. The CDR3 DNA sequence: TGTGCCAGCAGTTCAAAACAGGGGGAAACTTCTGAAGCTTTCTTT.

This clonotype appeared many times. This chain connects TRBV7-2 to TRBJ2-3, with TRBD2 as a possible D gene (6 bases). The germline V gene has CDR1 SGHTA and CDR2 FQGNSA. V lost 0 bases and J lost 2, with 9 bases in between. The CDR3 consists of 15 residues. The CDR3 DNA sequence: TGTGCCAGCAGCTTAGCTAGCGGTTTCACAGATACGCAGTATTTT. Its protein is CASSLASGFTDTQYF.

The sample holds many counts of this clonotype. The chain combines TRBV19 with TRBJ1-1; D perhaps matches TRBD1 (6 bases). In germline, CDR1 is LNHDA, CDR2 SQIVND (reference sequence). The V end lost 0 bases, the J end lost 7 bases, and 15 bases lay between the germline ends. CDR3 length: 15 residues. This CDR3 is CASSIDQQGKDEAFF. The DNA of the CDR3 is TGTGCCAGTAGTATAGATCAGCAGGGGAAGGATGAAGCTTTCTTT.

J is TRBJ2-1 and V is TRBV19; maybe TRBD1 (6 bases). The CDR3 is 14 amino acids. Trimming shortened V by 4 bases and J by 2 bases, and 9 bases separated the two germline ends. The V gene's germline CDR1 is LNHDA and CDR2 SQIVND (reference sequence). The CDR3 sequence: CASSRGDTYNEQFF. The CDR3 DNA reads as TGTGCCAGTAGTAGAGGGGACACCTACAATGAGCAGTTCTTC.

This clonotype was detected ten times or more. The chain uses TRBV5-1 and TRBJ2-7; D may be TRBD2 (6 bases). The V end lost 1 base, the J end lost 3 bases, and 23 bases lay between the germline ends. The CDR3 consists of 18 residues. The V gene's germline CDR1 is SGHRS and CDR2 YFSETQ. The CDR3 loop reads CASSLSLAAAVAGYEQYF. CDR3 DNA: TGCGCCAGCAGCTTGTCGTTAGCGGCAGCCGTCGCCGGCTACGAGCAGTACTTC. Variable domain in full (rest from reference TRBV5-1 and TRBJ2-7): KAGVTQTPRYLIKTRGQQVTLSCSPISGHRSVSWYQQTPGQGLQFLFEYFSETQRNKGNFPGRFSGRQFSNSRSEMNVSTLELGDSALYLCASSLSLAAAVAGYEQYFGPGTRLTVT.

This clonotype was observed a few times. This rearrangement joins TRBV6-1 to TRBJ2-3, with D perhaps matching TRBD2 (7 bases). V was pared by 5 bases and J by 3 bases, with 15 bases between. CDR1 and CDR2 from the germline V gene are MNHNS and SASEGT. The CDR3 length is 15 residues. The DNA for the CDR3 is TGTGCCAGCAGTTATGGGGGGGCCGCGACAGATACGCAGTATTTT. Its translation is CASSYGGAATDTQYF.

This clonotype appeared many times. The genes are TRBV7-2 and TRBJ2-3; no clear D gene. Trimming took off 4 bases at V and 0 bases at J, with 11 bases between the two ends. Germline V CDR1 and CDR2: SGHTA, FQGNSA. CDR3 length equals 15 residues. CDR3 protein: CASSSVSTSTDTQYF. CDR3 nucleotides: TGTGCCAGCAGCTCCGTTTCGACTAGCACAGATACGCAGTATTTT. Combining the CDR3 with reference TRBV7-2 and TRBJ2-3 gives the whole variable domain GAGVSQSPSNKVTEKGKDVELRCDPISGHTALYWYRQSLGQGLEFLIYFQGNSAPDKSGLPSDRFSAERTGGSVSTLTIQRTQQEDSAVYLCASSSVSTSTDTQYFGPGTRLTVL.

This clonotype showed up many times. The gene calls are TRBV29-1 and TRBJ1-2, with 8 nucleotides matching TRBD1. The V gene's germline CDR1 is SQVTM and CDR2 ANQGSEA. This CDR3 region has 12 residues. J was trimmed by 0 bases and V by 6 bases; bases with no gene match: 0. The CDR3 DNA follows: TGCAGCGTGGGACAGGCTAACTATGGCTACACCTTC. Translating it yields CSVGQANYGYTF.

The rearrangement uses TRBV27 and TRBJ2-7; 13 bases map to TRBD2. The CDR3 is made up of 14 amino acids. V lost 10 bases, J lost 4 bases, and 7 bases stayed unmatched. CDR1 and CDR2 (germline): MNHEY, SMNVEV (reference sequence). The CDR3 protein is CATRTSGGPYEQYF. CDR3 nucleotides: TGTGCCACCAGGACTAGCGGGGGCCCTTACGAGCAGTACTTC.

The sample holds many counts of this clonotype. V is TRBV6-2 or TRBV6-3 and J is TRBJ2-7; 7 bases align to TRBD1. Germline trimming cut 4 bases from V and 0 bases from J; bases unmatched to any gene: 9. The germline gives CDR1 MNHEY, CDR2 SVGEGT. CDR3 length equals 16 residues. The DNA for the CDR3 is TGTGCCAGCAGTTTTCTACTACAGGGGAACTCCTACGAGCAGTACTTC. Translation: CASSFLLQGNSYEQYF.

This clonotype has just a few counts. CDR3 bases: TGCAGTGCTAGGAACGGACAGGGGAGTCAGCCCCAGCATTTT. Protein: CSARNGQGSQPQHF. The chain combines TRBV20-1 with TRBJ1-5; 9 positions agree with TRBD1. CDR1 and CDR2 from the germline V gene are DFQATT and SNEGSKA (reference sequence). The CDR3 sequence is 14 residues long. The ends lost 3 bases at V and 6 bases at J; junction bases unmatched: 6.

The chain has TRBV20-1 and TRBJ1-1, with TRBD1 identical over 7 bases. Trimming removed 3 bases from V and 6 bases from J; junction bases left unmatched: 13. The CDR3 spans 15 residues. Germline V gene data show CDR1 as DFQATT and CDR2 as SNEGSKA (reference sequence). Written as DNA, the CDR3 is TGCAGTGCTAGGGGGGAACTGACAGGGAGAGCTGAAGCTTTCTTT. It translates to CSARGELTGRAEAFF.

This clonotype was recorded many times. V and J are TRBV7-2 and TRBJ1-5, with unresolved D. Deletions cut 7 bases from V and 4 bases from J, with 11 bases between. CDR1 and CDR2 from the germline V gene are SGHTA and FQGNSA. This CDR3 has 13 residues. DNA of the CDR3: TGTGCCAGCACCATCAGTTGGAATCAGCCCCAGCATTTT. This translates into CASTISWNQPQHF.

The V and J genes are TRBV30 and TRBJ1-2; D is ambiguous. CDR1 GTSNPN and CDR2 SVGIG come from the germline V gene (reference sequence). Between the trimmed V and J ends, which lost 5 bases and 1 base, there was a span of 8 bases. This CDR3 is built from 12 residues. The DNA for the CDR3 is TGTGCCTGGCCGTGGGGTAACTATGGCTACACCTTC. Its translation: CAWPWGNYGYTF.

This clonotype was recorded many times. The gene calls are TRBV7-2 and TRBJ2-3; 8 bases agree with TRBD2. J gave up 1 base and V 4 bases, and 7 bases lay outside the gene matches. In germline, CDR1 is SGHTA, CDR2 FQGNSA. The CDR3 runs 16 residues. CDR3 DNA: TGTGCCAGCAGCTCCTGGGGGGGACTAGGCACAGATACGCAGTATTTT. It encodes CASSSWGGLGTDTQYF.

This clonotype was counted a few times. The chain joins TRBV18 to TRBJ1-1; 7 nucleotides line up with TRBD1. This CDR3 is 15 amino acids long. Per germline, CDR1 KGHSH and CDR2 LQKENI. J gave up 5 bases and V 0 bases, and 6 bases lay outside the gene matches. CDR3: CASSPPDRSRTEAFF. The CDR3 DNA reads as TGTGCCAGCTCACCACCGGACAGGTCTAGGACTGAAGCTTTCTTT.

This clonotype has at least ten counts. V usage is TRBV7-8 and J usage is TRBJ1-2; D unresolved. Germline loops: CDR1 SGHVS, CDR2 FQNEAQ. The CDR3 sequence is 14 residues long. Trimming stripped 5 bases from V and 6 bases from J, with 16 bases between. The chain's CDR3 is CASSTGGPSHGYTF. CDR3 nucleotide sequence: TGTGCCAGCAGCACTGGTGGGCCGTCCCATGGCTACACCTTC.

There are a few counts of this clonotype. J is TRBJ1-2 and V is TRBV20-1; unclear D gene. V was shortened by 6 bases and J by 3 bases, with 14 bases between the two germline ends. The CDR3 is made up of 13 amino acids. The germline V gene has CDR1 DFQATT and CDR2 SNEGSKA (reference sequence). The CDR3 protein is CSAAEGRDYGYTF. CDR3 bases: TGCAGTGCCGCAGAAGGGAGGGACTATGGCTACACCTTC.

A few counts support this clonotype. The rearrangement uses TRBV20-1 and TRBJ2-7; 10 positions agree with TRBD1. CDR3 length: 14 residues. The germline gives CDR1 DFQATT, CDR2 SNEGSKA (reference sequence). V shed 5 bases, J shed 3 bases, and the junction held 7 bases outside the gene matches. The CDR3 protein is CSAPRQGAVYEQYF. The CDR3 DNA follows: TGCAGTGCTCCTAGACAGGGGGCCGTCTACGAGCAGTACTTC.